This T cell receptor (beta chain) was recorded in a study of neoadjuvant anti-PD-1 for oral cavity cancer. Study observations and caveats: Pretreatment Treg/Th17 ratio correlated inversely with post-treatment tumor clonality.

V shed 7 bases and J shed 7 bases, with 16 bases lying between them. CDR1 and CDR2 from the germline V gene are LNHDA and SQIVND (reference sequence). CDR3 length equals 13 residues. The time point is: after neoadjuvant nivolumab, at surgical resection. Patients were newly diagnosed with stage II-IVA oral cavity squamous cell carcinoma without prior systemic or radiation treatment. Note on this clone: Its antigen is not known.

Most PBMC samples had roughly 0.5 ug input DNA in six replicates. Clones were read by immunoSEQ multiplex PCR, and TCRdb kept only the in-frame ones, dropping some. The table has about 42,000 clones, about 77% seen once. The chain recombines TRBV19 with TRBJ1-2; no reliable D call. The sequencing used PBMCs, collected after nivolumab (anti-PD-1) treatment. The clonotype comes from a person between 40 and 85 years old with oral cavity squamous cell carcinoma. In DNA form, the CDR3 reads TGTGCCAGTACCCCTCTGTCAGGATTTGGCTACACCTTC. Protein product: CASTPLSGFGYTF.